This TCR beta chain is from a study of CD8 T cells in ankylosing spondylitis. Findings and caveats of the study: Characteristic of ankylosing spondylitis blood, it appeared, was a TCR beta motif comprising eight highly homologous variants.

One entry per CDR3 protein results from TCRdb running MiXCR on the 5' RACE reads. The sample holds more than 600,000 distinct CDR3 sequences; around 20% are singletons and the top ten take under 20%. As for this clonotype: Its antigen is undetermined.

The sequenced material came from blood, either unsorted or a sorted T cell fraction (not recorded which). This sequence originates from a male donor with ankylosing spondylitis.

In nucleotides, the CDR3 is TGTGCCAGCAGCAAAGGAATGGCTCCGAGGTGGACAGATACGCAGTATTTT. This translates into CASSKGMAPRWTDTQYF. This rearrangement joins TRBV21-1 to TRBJ2-3. TRBV21-1 is noted as a pseudogene. The CDR3 is 17 residues long.